These 5 T cell receptor beta chains share one sample of origin, sequenced in a study of T cells after yellow fever vaccination. TCRdb called the 5' RACE reads again in MiXCR, with one record for every CDR3 protein. This table holds roughly 160,000 distinct CDR3 sequences, roughly 9% found once. The sample here was CD8+ T cells sorted from PBMCs, taken 45 days after the yellow fever booster vaccination. These TCRs come from a man in his late teens or twenties who received the YFV17D yellow fever vaccine.

The V and J genes are TRBV6-2 or TRBV6-3 and TRBJ2-1; D is undetermined. In germline, CDR1 is MNHEY, CDR2 SVGEGT. V was pared by 0 bases and J by 5 bases, with 8 bases between. The CDR3 sequence is 14 residues long. CDR3 coding DNA: TGTGCCAGCAGTTACTCCGGCGTCCACAATGAGCAGTTCTTC. It specifies CASSYSGVHNEQFF.

The genes are TRBV27 and TRBJ2-7; TRBD1 is a possible D gene (6 bases). Germline V gene lookup returns CDR1 MNHEY and CDR2 SMNVEV (reference sequence). Trimming stripped 6 bases from V and 1 base from J, with 16 bases between. The CDR3 is 15 amino acids. CDR3 amino acids: CASRLQGPLSYEQYF. The CDR3 DNA follows: TGTGCCAGCAGGTTACAGGGTCCATTGTCCTACGAGCAGTACTTC.

This clonotype has more than one count but fewer than ten. J is TRBJ2-7 and V is TRBV6-2 or TRBV6-3; TRBD1 is a possible D gene (6 bases). The CDR3 has 14 amino acids. The V end was cut by 2 bases, the J end by 3 bases, with 11 bases between. The germline gives CDR1 MNHEY, CDR2 SVGEGT. The CDR3 DNA sequence: TGTGCCAGCAGTTACAACAGGGATATCTACGAGCAGTACTTC. Protein product: CASSYNRDIYEQYF.

The table lists this clonotype with many counts. V is TRBV4-1 and J is TRBJ1-2; D ambiguous. CDR1 is MGHRA and CDR2 is YSYEKL in the germline V gene. This CDR3 has 13 amino acids. Trimming took 0 bases from V and 4 from J, leaving 6 bases between them. CDR3 sequence (DNA): TGCGCCAGCAGCCAAGAACTCCTCTATGGCTACACCTTC. Translation gives CASSQELLYGYTF.

The chain carries TRBV9 and TRBJ2-7, with D hard to call. CDR3 length: 15 amino acids. Germline loops: CDR1 SGDLS, CDR2 YYNGEE. V was shortened by 0 bases and J by 2 bases, with 12 bases between the two germline ends. Here the CDR3 reads CASSVGVSEAYEQYF. The CDR3, as DNA: TGTGCCAGCAGCGTAGGCGTATCCGAAGCCTACGAGCAGTACTTC.